This T cell receptor beta chain originates from a study of cytomegalovirus exposure and HLA in healthy donors. Study-wide context: The study's early data release held about 85 million unique TCRs from HLA-typed donors. Within the Caucasian-associated ancestry cluster were 81% of the approximately 400 genotyped donors.

Details on this clone: The antigen is undetermined.

Although they were nominally healthy when sampled, donors likely had unrecorded immune exposures. Study results and caveats: Fewer N-insertions (relative to the approximately 670-donor mean) were reportedly seen in an Asian-associated ancestry cluster in a later analysis.

Germline CDR1 and CDR2: MNHNY and SVGAGI (reference sequence). This CDR3 has 15 residues. PCR primers comprised 60 Vbeta and 13 Jbeta primers. Some clones are missing from TCRdb's copy, which holds only in-frame ones; the method was immunoSEQ multiplex PCR. The sample records some 79,000 clones, roughly 79% being singletons. The receptor was derived from a male donor in good health and CMV-seropositive. The chain carries TRBV6-6 and TRBJ2-5, with 9 bases matching TRBD2. The DNA end is a closer match to TRBJ2-7, so the J assignment may be wrong. Specimen: PBMCs. The CDR3 region has the DNA TGTGCCAGCAGTTCCCCCCTAGCGGGGTCCTACGAGCAGTACTTC. Translated: CASSSPLAGSYEQYF.